The 30 T cell receptor beta chains reported below all come from one sample, sequenced in a study of beta chain features in type 1 diabetes. Study conclusions and caveats: Among patients with Type 1 diabetes, TCRB CDR3s were moderately but significantly shorter in every one of the four CD4+ subsets.

cDNA synthesis used the whole RNA isolate, giving expressed TCRB sequences. The repertoire was sequenced with immunoSEQ multiplex PCR; TCRdb's copy has only in-frame clones and lacks some. The data show under 350,000 clones, more than 13% seen once. The antigens of these receptors remain unknown. Sequencing used naive CD4+ T cells from blood. These receptors were taken from a man aged 25 to 40 with type 1 diabetes.

This clone has more than one count but fewer than ten. Other DNA variants within this sample encode the same CDR3. The CDR3 loop reads CASRLAGTDTQYF. The DNA of the CDR3 is TGTGCCAGCAGACTAGCGGGAACAGATACGCAGTATTTT. The chain employs TRBV6-5 and TRBJ2-3, with TRBD2 identical over 10 bases. J lost 3 bases, V lost 6 bases, and 0 bases had no gene match. This CDR3 has 13 amino acids. Germline assignment: CDR1 MNHEY and CDR2 SVGAGI.

V and J are TRBV18 and TRBJ2-5; D might be TRBD1 (5 bases). The germline CDR1 and CDR2 sequences are KGHSH and LQKENI. The CDR3 length is 14 residues. The germline V and J ends were trimmed by 1 base and 5 bases, with 11 bases remaining between them. The CDR3 DNA follows: TGTGCCAGCTCACCACGACCAGGGATGGAGACCCAGTACTTC. This sequence encodes CASSPRPGMETQYF.

This clone was picked up a small number of times. The chain links TRBV9 to TRBJ1-4; 10 bases are a match to TRBD1. This CDR3 comprises 14 residues. CDR1 is SGDLS and CDR2 is YYNGEE in the germline V gene. V trimming: 3 bases; J trimming: 4 bases; junction bases outside the gene matches: 0. In DNA, the CDR3 is TGTGCCAGCAGCGGGGACAGGGGTAATGAAAAACTGTTTTTT. Protein sequence: CASSGDRGNEKLFF.

This clone has only a few counts. V and J are TRBV2 and TRBJ2-1, with 13 positions matching TRBD2. This CDR3 has 16 residues. With V trimmed by 5 bases and J by 8 bases, 9 bases remained unmatched. CDR1 is SNHLY and CDR2 is FYNNEI in the germline V gene. CDR3 protein: CASSNRTSGSRDEQFF. CDR3 sequence (DNA): TGTGCCAGCAGTAATCGGACTAGCGGGAGTAGGGATGAGCAGTTCTTC.

This chain connects TRBV2 to TRBJ1-2; TRBD1 is a possible D gene (6 bases). Germline loops: CDR1 SNHLY, CDR2 FYNNEI. The CDR3 consists of 15 residues. Between the trimmed V and J ends, which lost 6 bases and 4 bases, there was a span of 18 bases. CDR3 amino acids: CASREQGAEGYGYTF. CDR3 coding DNA: TGTGCCAGCAGAGAACAGGGAGCGGAGGGCTATGGCTACACCTTC.

The chain carries TRBV10-3 and TRBJ2-3; D might be TRBD2 (7 bases). V gave up 7 bases and J gave up 5 bases, with 16 bases separating them. CDR1 is ENHRY and CDR2 is SYGVKD in the germline V gene. The length of the CDR3 is 14 residues. CDR3 in amino acids: CAITGGAGLDTQYF. The CDR3, as DNA: TGTGCCATCACTGGGGGGGCAGGGCTAGATACGCAGTATTTT.

V is TRBV28 and J is TRBJ2-6, with a possible D match to TRBD1 (6 bases). The V and J ends lost 5 bases and 2 bases respectively, with 10 bases between them. The CDR3 spans 15 residues. Germline V gene sequence: CDR1 MDHEN, CDR2 SYDVKM. The CDR3 reads CASSRGQPGANVLTF. The CDR3 DNA is TGTGCCAGCAGTCGCGGACAGCCTGGGGCCAACGTCCTGACTTTC.

The chain combines TRBV4-2 with TRBJ2-1; 8 bases agree with TRBD2. The CDR3 loop spans 17 amino acids. Germline CDR1 LGHNA, CDR2 YNFKEQ. The V and J ends lost 0 bases and 1 base, in that order; junction bases with no gene match: 5. The CDR3 loop is CASSQEPSGSSYNEQFF. The CDR3, as DNA: TGTGCCAGCAGCCAAGAACCCAGCGGGAGTTCCTACAATGAGCAGTTCTTC.

A few counts support this clone. Here the CDR3 reads CASSSDRAQETQYF. The CDR3 DNA sequence: TGTGCCAGCAGTTCGGACAGAGCCCAAGAGACCCAGTACTTC. The chain recombines TRBV2 with TRBJ2-5, with D maybe TRBD1 (6 bases). Germline V gives CDR1 SNHLY, CDR2 FYNNEI. The V gene lost 5 bases and the J gene lost 1 base, with 11 bases spanning the gap. The CDR3 sequence is 14 residues long.

The J gene is TRBJ2-7, the V gene TRBV9, with a weak D call TRBD2 (6 bases). From germline, CDR1 is SGDLS and CDR2 YYNGEE. The CDR3 runs 14 residues. V lost 0 bases and J lost 3, with 10 bases in between. CDR3 sequence (DNA): TGTGCCAGCAGCGTAGGAAGCGGGTTCTACGAGCAGTACTTC. Its translation: CASSVGSGFYEQYF.

This sequence joins TRBV10-3 and TRBJ2-1; TRBD1 might be the D (5 bases). Trimming stripped 0 bases from V and 10 bases from J, with 13 bases between. CDR1 and CDR2 (germline): ENHRY, SYGVKD. This CDR3 has 14 residues. The chain's CDR3 is CAISESRAAPEQFF. The CDR3 DNA reads as TGTGCCATCAGTGAGTCCAGGGCAGCCCCAGAGCAGTTCTTC.

The table lists this clone with a few counts. V gene TRBV9 combines with J gene TRBJ1-5; 8 nucleotides match TRBD1. Trimming took 4 bases from V and 3 from J; bases not matched to a gene: 9. This CDR3 is 16 amino acids long. CDR1 is SGDLS and CDR2 is YYNGEE in the germline V gene. CDR3 sequence reads: CASSPGQGTNNQPQHF. The CDR3 DNA is TGTGCCAGCAGCCCCGGACAGGGAACCAACAATCAGCCCCAGCATTTT.

The rearrangement joins TRBV15 to TRBJ2-2; 8 bases are a match to TRBD1. Trimming cost V 3 bases and J 6 bases; bases outside gene matches: 6. The CDR3 runs to 15 residues. The germline V gene encodes CDR1 LNHNV and CDR2 YYDKDF (reference sequence). The chain's CDR3 is CATSSPGGIAGELFF. The CDR3 DNA reads TGTGCCACCAGCAGCCCAGGGGGCATAGCCGGGGAGCTGTTTTTT. Complete variable domain (other parts from reference TRBV15 and TRBJ2-2): DAMVIQNPRYQVTQFGKPVTLSCSQTLNHNVMYWYQQKSSQAPKLLFHYYDKDFNNEADTPDNFQSRRPNTSFCFLDIRSPGLGDTAMYLCATSSPGGIAGELFFGEGSRLTVL.

This sequence joins TRBV9 and TRBJ1-2; 8 nucleotides agree with TRBD1. V shed 4 bases, J shed 2 bases, and the junction held 1 base outside the gene matches. CDR1 is SGDLS, CDR2 YYNGEE, per germline. CDR3 length: 13 amino acids. CDR3 in amino acids: CASSRDRNYGYTF. The CDR3 bases are TGTGCCAGCAGCCGGGACAGGAACTATGGCTACACCTTC.

The gene calls are TRBV9 and TRBJ1-2, with 8 bases fitting TRBD1. This CDR3 has 12 residues. Germline assignment: CDR1 SGDLS and CDR2 YYNGEE. V shed 2 bases and J 8 bases; nucleotides not matched to a gene: 2. The CDR3 here is CASSVTGDGYTF. CDR3 nucleotide sequence: TGTGCCAGCAGCGTGACAGGGGACGGCTACACCTTC.

The chain carries TRBV13 and TRBJ2-7, with 9 bases matching TRBD2. Germline V CDR1 and CDR2: PRHDT, FYEKMQ (reference sequence). The V segment lost 8 bases and the J segment 5 bases; nucleotides outside the gene matches: 13. The CDR3 consists of 15 residues. Here the CDR3 reads CASGPAGGPVNEQYF. CDR3 sequence (DNA): TGTGCCAGCGGTCCGGCGGGAGGGCCCGTCAACGAGCAGTACTTC.

The J gene is TRBJ2-7, the V gene TRBV7-9; weak D call: TRBD2 (6 bases). Per the germline V gene, CDR1 is SEHNR and CDR2 is FQNEAQ (reference sequence). V was shortened by 5 bases and J by 0 bases, with 17 bases between the two germline ends. The CDR3 sequence is 16 residues long. The CDR3 nucleotides are TGTGCCAGCAGCCCCTTCCGGCTAGCGAGCTCCTACGAGCAGTACTTC. It codes for CASSPFRLASSYEQYF. Using reference TRBV7-9 and TRBJ2-7 for the parts outside the CDR3, the full variable domain is DTGVSQNPRHKITKRGQNVTFRCDPISEHNRLYWYRQTLGQGPEFLTYFQNEAQLEKSRLLSDRFSAERPKGSFSTLEIQRTEQGDSAMYLCASSPFRLASSYEQYFGPGTRLTVT.

The sample holds a few counts of this clone. The CDR3 region is CASSLVDRANYGYTF. The CDR3 DNA is TGTGCCAGCAGCTTGGTGGACAGGGCGAACTATGGCTACACCTTC. The chain couples TRBV5-6 to TRBJ1-2, with 8 nucleotides matching TRBD1. The length of the CDR3 is 15 residues. J was trimmed by 2 bases and V by 0 bases; bases with no gene match: 3. Germline-derived CDR1 and CDR2 are SGHDT and YYEEEE.

This clone was seen a handful of times. The chain employs TRBV30 and TRBJ1-3; D uncertain. The germline V and J ends were trimmed by 0 bases and 3 bases, with 6 bases remaining between them. The germline V gene encodes CDR1 GTSNPN and CDR2 SVGIG (reference sequence). The CDR3 extends over 13 amino acids. CDR3 nucleotides: TGTGCCTGGAGTGTAATCTTTGGAAACACCATATATTTT. Translated, it gives CAWSVIFGNTIYF.

This clone has only a few counts. V is TRBV25-1 and J is TRBJ2-3; maybe TRBD2 (5 bases). The V end was cut by 4 bases, the J end by 2 bases, with 7 bases between. Germline CDR1 is MGHDK and CDR2 is SYGVNS. The CDR3 consists of 13 residues. The CDR3 DNA reads as TGTGCCAGCAGTGTGAGGGACACAGATACGCAGTATTTT. Its protein is CASSVRDTDTQYF.

The chain joins TRBV28 to TRBJ1-5; D ambiguous. The V gene's germline CDR1 is MDHEN and CDR2 SYDVKM. V lost 6 bases and J 3 bases, leaving 9 bases between the germline ends. The CDR3 is 13 amino acids. CDR3 loop: CASRREYNQPQHF. CDR3 sequence (DNA): TGTGCCAGCAGACGGGAATACAATCAGCCCCAGCATTTT.

There are a few counts of this clone. The chain has TRBV7-2 and TRBJ1-2; no clear D. CDR1 is SGHTA, CDR2 FQGNSA, per germline. The CDR3 is made up of 15 amino acids. V was clipped by 5 bases and J by 4 bases, with 17 bases between them. CDR3 nucleotide sequence: TGTGCCAGCAGCCCCAATCCCGGCGGAGCCTATGGCTACACCTTC. Protein: CASSPNPGGAYGYTF.

The chain has TRBV6-5 and TRBJ2-5, with 12 bases that match TRBD2. CDR1 is MNHEY and CDR2 is SVGAGI in the germline V gene. V gave up 3 bases and J gave up 2 bases; unmatched junction bases: 4. The CDR3 is 16 residues long. CDR3 in DNA: TGTGCCAGCAGTTATGAAGGACTAGCGGGGCAAGAGACCCAGTACTTC. Its translation is CASSYEGLAGQETQYF.

The genes are TRBV25-1 and TRBJ2-2; D gene uncertain. V lost 6 bases, J lost 1 base, and 12 bases lay in between. The germline V gene encodes CDR1 MGHDK and CDR2 SYGVNS. CDR3 length equals 15 residues. The CDR3 DNA follows: TGTGCCAGCAGCCCGTATCGGGTGAACACCGGGGAGCTGTTTTTT. Its protein product is CASSPYRVNTGELFF.

The sample holds a few counts of this clone. The gene calls are TRBV6-1 and TRBJ2-5; D may be TRBD2 (6 bases). V lost 3 bases, J lost 5 bases, and 10 bases lay in between. The CDR3 sequence is 13 residues long. Germline V gives CDR1 MNHNS, CDR2 SASEGT. The CDR3 region is CASSDREWETQYF. CDR3 nucleotide sequence: TGTGCCAGCAGTGACCGGGAGTGGGAGACCCAGTACTTC.

This clone was detected only a few times. The gene calls are TRBV7-3 and TRBJ2-3; TRBD2 matches at 9 bases. This CDR3 spans 15 amino acids. CDR1 is SGHTA and CDR2 is FQGTGA in the germline V gene. V lost 5 bases, J lost 0 bases, and 3 bases stayed unmatched. The CDR3 DNA reads TGTGCCAGCAGCCGGACTAGCGCTAGCACAGATACGCAGTATTTT. It encodes CASSRTSASTDTQYF.

V usage is TRBV7-3 and J usage is TRBJ1-1, with D perhaps matching TRBD1 (5 bases). Trimming cost V 5 bases and J 4 bases, with 17 bases left between them. The germline V gene has CDR1 SGHTA and CDR2 FQGTGA. The CDR3 contains 15 residues. The DNA of the CDR3 is TGTGCCAGCAGCCAACGGGGGGGGTCGGGCACTGAAGCTTTCTTT. It codes for CASSQRGGSGTEAFF.

The genes are TRBV6-6 and TRBJ2-7; no clear D. The CDR3 extends over 15 amino acids. Between the trimmed V and J ends, which lost 2 bases and 0 bases, there was a span of 11 bases. The germline CDR1 and CDR2 sequences are MNHNY and SVGAGI (reference sequence). CDR3 amino acids: CASSYPGSTSYEQYF. CDR3 bases: TGTGCCAGCAGTTACCCAGGCAGTACCTCCTACGAGCAGTACTTC.

This clone was seen a few times. The V gene is TRBV11-2, the J gene TRBJ2-7; D perhaps matches TRBD1 (6 bases). Germline V CDR1 and CDR2: SGHAT, FQNNGV. The CDR3 extends over 14 amino acids. V dropped 2 bases and J dropped 3 bases, with 11 bases sitting between them. The CDR3 nucleotides read TGTGCCAGCAGCTTAATTAACAGGGACTACGAGCAGTACTTC. It translates to CASSLINRDYEQYF.

Only a few counts were recorded for this clone. The CDR3 coding sequence is TGTGCCAGCAGCCAGAAGAGCGGGATCACCTACGAGCAGTACTTC. It encodes CASSQKSGITYEQYF. This chain links TRBV14 with TRBJ2-7; TRBD2 agrees at 7 bases. There are 15 residues in the CDR3. J was trimmed by 2 bases and V by 3 bases; bases with no gene match: 7. Germline V gives CDR1 SGHDN, CDR2 FVKESK.